These 27 T cell receptor beta chains share one sample of origin, sequenced in a study of OX40 agonist ivuxolimab in advanced cancers. Sequencing used immunoSEQ multiplex PCR; TCRdb keeps in-frame clones, though not all of them. The sample includes about 100,000 clones, around 90% of them seen just once. The specimen comprised CD4+ or CD8+ T cells sorted from blood, sampled in a trial of the OX40 agonist ivuxolimab. These TCRs come from an adult with an advanced solid tumor such as melanoma, head and neck, liver or kidney cancer.

J is TRBJ2-3 and V is TRBV11-1; 8 bases agree with TRBD1. Germline values: CDR1 SGHAT, CDR2 FQDESV (reference sequence). The CDR3 totals 18 residues. The trim removed 3 bases at V and 3 bases at J, leaving 14 bases unmatched. The CDR3 reads CASSFPGTGSRTTDTQYF. The CDR3 nucleotides are TGTGCCAGCAGCTTCCCCGGGACAGGTTCCCGTACGACAGATACGCAGTATTTT.

The V call is TRBV1, the J call TRBJ2-2; no check of the table's D call, TRBD2, against the DNA was made. TRBV1 is listed as a pseudogene. The CDR3 loop spans 18 amino acids. CDR3 sequence: CTSSSRGLAGVTPGELFF. CDR3 bases: TGCACCAGCAGCTCTCGGGGACTAGCGGGAGTTACCCCCGGGGAGCTGTTTTTT.

This clone has only one observation. For the CDR3, the DNA is TGCGCCAGCAGCTTGGAAGGGATGAACACTGAAGCTTTCTTT. It translates to CASSLEGMNTEAFF. The chain employs TRBV5-1 and TRBJ1-1; D remains ambiguous. The V gene lost 0 bases and the J gene lost 0 bases, with 6 bases spanning the gap. This CDR3 is built from 14 residues. The germline gives CDR1 SGHRS, CDR2 YFSETQ.

The chain uses TRBV4-2 and TRBJ2-3; 10 nucleotides line up with TRBD2. Germline CDR1 LGHNA, CDR2 YNFKEQ. The J segment lost 7 bases and the V segment lost 0 bases, leaving 16 bases of the junction unmatched. The CDR3 loop spans 19 amino acids. CDR3 sequence reads: CASSQDPGTGLARRNTQYF. For the CDR3, the DNA is TGTGCCAGCAGCCAAGATCCGGGTACGGGACTAGCGAGGCGGAATACGCAGTATTTT.

The rearrangement uses TRBV10-1 and TRBJ2-7; 10 bases match TRBD1. In germline, CDR1 is WNHNN, CDR2 SYGVQD (reference sequence). The CDR3 sequence is 14 residues long. V was clipped by 10 bases and J by 1 base; unmatched bases: 7. CDR3 nucleotides: TGCGCCAACAAATTGGACAGGGGGTCCTACGAGCAGTACTTC. Its translation is CANKLDRGSYEQYF.

The J gene is TRBJ2-2, the V gene TRBV6-1, with D tentatively TRBD2 (5 bases). This CDR3 spans 13 amino acids. V was trimmed by 7 bases and J by 5 bases, leaving 11 bases between them. CDR1 is MNHNS and CDR2 is SASEGT in the germline V gene. The CDR3 DNA reads as TGTGCCAGCATTCGGACTTTTACCGGGGAGCTGTTTTTT. Residues: CASIRTFTGELFF.

This CDR3 is CASSPGQGGNEQFF. The CDR3 region has the DNA TGCGCCAGCAGCCCGGGACAGGGGGGCAATGAGCAGTTCTTC. This chain uses TRBV5-1 with TRBJ2-1; 11 bases agree with TRBD1. Losses at the gene ends were 4 bases for V and 6 bases for J; bases not matched to a gene: 3. The germline CDR1 and CDR2 sequences are SGHRS and YFSETQ. This CDR3 contains 14 residues.

The chain carries TRBV7-2 and TRBJ2-7; 8 bases fit TRBD1. The V and J ends lost 5 bases and 6 bases, in that order; junction bases with no gene match: 9. CDR1 is SGHTA and CDR2 is FQGNSA in the germline V gene. CDR3 length: 14 residues. The DNA of the CDR3 is TGTGCCAGCAGCACCCCGGGACAGGTTGGCGAGCAGTACTTC. Its translation is CASSTPGQVGEQYF.

V gene TRBV2 combines with J gene TRBJ1-2, with unresolved D. Trimming left V 7 bases short and J 2 bases short, with 8 bases between. Germline V CDR1 and CDR2: SNHLY, FYNNEI. The CDR3 has 12 amino acids. Here the CDR3 DNA reads TGTGCCAGCAACGCAAACAACTATGGCTACACCTTC. It encodes CASNANNYGYTF.

The chain links TRBV28 to TRBJ2-7; 12 nucleotides agree with TRBD2. Trimming cost V 3 bases and J 6 bases; bases outside gene matches: 12. This CDR3 has 17 residues. Germline loops: CDR1 MDHEN, CDR2 SYDVKM. The CDR3 coding sequence is TGTGCCAGCAGTTTTGGGTCTCTGACTAGCGGGAGATCCGAGCAGTACTTC. Its protein is CASSFGSLTSGRSEQYF.

J is TRBJ1-1 and V is TRBV7-9; D unclear. V was cut by 0 bases and J by 4 bases, with 12 bases left in between. This CDR3 region has 15 residues. Germline-derived CDR1 and CDR2 are SEHNR and FQNEAQ (reference sequence). The CDR3 spells CASSLAPGERTEAFF. DNA for the CDR3: TGTGCCAGCAGCTTAGCTCCGGGAGAGCGCACTGAAGCTTTCTTT.

The V and J genes are TRBV6-5 and TRBJ2-7; D not certain. Germline loops: CDR1 MNHEY, CDR2 SVGAGI. Trimming pared 6 bases from V and 3 bases from J, leaving 15 bases between. The CDR3 is made up of 14 amino acids. The CDR3 DNA follows: TGTGCCAGCAGGACTGACCCCCGAGGCTACGAGCAGTACTTC. It is translated as CASRTDPRGYEQYF.

As to this clone: A read error may produce the germline difference seen at one junction end. The chain recombines TRBV7-2 with TRBJ2-1; D is tentatively TRBD1 or TRBD2 (5 bases each). Germline CDR1 SGHTA, CDR2 FQGNSA. The CDR3 length is 16 residues. The CDR3 protein is CASRLANRGPDDEQFF. The CDR3 DNA reads TGTGCCAGCAGATTAGCTAATAGGGGACCCGACGATGAGCAGTTCTTC.

The rearrangement joins TRBV11-3 to TRBJ2-5, with TRBD2 identical over 12 bases. The J segment lost 2 bases and the V segment lost 1 base, leaving 5 bases of the junction unmatched. The V gene's germline CDR1 is SGHNT and CDR2 YENEEA. The CDR3 runs 17 residues. The CDR3 spells CASSLGRTSGEQETQYF. The CDR3 DNA sequence: TGTGCCAGCAGCTTAGGTCGGACTAGCGGGGAACAAGAGACCCAGTACTTC.

The CDR3: CAISEYGGTEAFF. The CDR3 nucleotides are TGTGCCATCAGTGAGTACGGGGGCACTGAAGCTTTCTTT. The rearrangement joins TRBV10-3 to TRBJ1-1, with D possibly matching TRBD1 (5 bases). The germline V and J ends were trimmed by 1 base and 4 bases, with 7 bases remaining between them. There are 13 residues in the CDR3. Germline CDR1 reads ENHRY; CDR2 reads SYGVKD.

In this sample, this clone turned up many times. The chain links TRBV7-3 to TRBJ1-1, with D possibly being TRBD1 (6 bases). The CDR3 is 13 residues long. Trimming shortened V by 5 bases and J by 5 bases, and 12 bases separated the two germline ends. CDR1 SGHTA and CDR2 FQGTGA come from the germline V gene. This chain's CDR3 is CASSRHRETEAFF. The CDR3 DNA reads as TGTGCCAGCAGCCGCCACAGGGAAACTGAAGCTTTCTTT.

This chain links TRBV29-1 with TRBJ1-1, with 7 bases identical to TRBD1. The germline gives CDR1 SQVTM, CDR2 ANQGSEA. This CDR3 has 14 amino acids. The junction had 9 bases not matched to a gene; V was cut back by 2 bases and J by 6 bases. In DNA, the CDR3 is TGCAGCGTTGAAAGGAGGACAGGTAACCCTGAAGCTTTCTTT. Encoded protein: CSVERRTGNPEAFF.

This chain links TRBV7-8 with TRBJ2-3; the match to TRBD2 covers 8 bases. Germline V gene data show CDR1 as SGHVS and CDR2 as FQNEAQ. The CDR3 covers 16 residues. Trimming removed 1 base from V and 5 bases from J; junction bases left unmatched: 8. The CDR3 DNA is TGTGCCAGCAGCTTAGGAAGAGCGGGGGCCGGAGATACGCAGTATTTT. Its protein is CASSLGRAGAGDTQYF. Full variable domain (remainder filled in from reference TRBV7-8 and TRBJ2-3): GAGVSQSPRYKVAKRGQDVALRCDPISGHVSLFWYQQALGQGPEFLTYFQNEAQLDKSGLPSDRFFAERPEGSVSTLKIQRTQQEDSAVYLCASSLGRAGAGDTQYFGPGTRLTVL.

The chain has TRBV15 and TRBJ2-1; a possible D gene is TRBD2 (6 bases). CDR3 length equals 16 residues. CDR1 and CDR2 (germline): LNHNV, YYDKDF (reference sequence). The V end was cut by 5 bases, the J end by 9 bases, with 23 bases between. The CDR3 loop reads CATSGSRTTLGGEQFF. The CDR3 coding sequence is TGTGCCACCAGCGGAAGCCGGACTACCCTTGGGGGTGAGCAGTTCTTC.

This clone was detected only a few times. This chain links TRBV11-2 with TRBJ2-7; either TRBD1 or TRBD2 may fit D (6 bases each). The CDR3 is 17 amino acids. Germline lookup yields CDR1 SGHAT and CDR2 FQNNGV. Trimming removed 0 bases at V and 3 bases at J, with 18 bases between. The CDR3: CASSLDRVGGTRYEQYF. CDR3 DNA sequence: TGTGCCAGCAGCTTAGATCGAGTTGGGGGGACACGCTACGAGCAGTACTTC.

This clone was seen just once. The gene calls are TRBV10-3 and TRBJ1-4; 8 nucleotides match TRBD1. CDR1 and CDR2 from the germline V gene are ENHRY and SYGVKD. V shed 11 bases, J shed 2 bases, and the junction held 10 bases outside the gene matches. The CDR3 spans 15 residues. The CDR3 nucleotides are TGTGCCGTACAGGGGGATGGATCCACTAATGAAAAACTGTTTTTT. Protein: CAVQGDGSTNEKLFF.

The chain recombines TRBV9 with TRBJ2-1, with 8 bases lining up with TRBD2. Germline V gives CDR1 SGDLS, CDR2 YYNGEE. V was pared by 1 base and J by 7 bases, with 7 bases of the junction left unmatched. This CDR3 is 15 amino acids long. Here the CDR3 reads CASSVQAGAENEQFF. The DNA for the CDR3 is TGTGCCAGCAGCGTACAAGCGGGGGCGGAAAATGAGCAGTTCTTC. Drawing the rest from reference TRBV9 and TRBJ2-1, the complete variable domain is DSGVTQTPKHLITATGQRVTLRCSPRSGDLSVYWYQQSLDQGLQFLIQYYNGEERAKGNILERFSAQQFPDLHSELNLSSLELGDSALYFCASSVQAGAENEQFFGPGTRLTVL.

The chain employs TRBV7-9 and TRBJ2-1; 8 positions agree with TRBD2. This CDR3 contains 14 residues. Germline loops: CDR1 SEHNR, CDR2 FQNEAQ (reference sequence). With 6 bases clipped from V and 6 bases from J, the junction kept 7 bases outside the gene matches. This CDR3 is CASRGSGTSNEQFF. CDR3 nucleotides: TGTGCCAGCAGGGGTAGCGGGACCTCCAATGAGCAGTTCTTC.

V is TRBV30 and J is TRBJ2-3; possibly TRBD1 or TRBD2 for D (5 bases each). The length of the CDR3 is 15 residues. CDR1 and CDR2 from the germline V gene are GTSNPN and SVGIG (reference sequence). Trimming took off 5 bases at V and 2 bases at J, with 17 bases between the two ends. The CDR3 coding sequence is TGTGCCTGGCAAAGGTGGGGGACGTTCACAGATACGCAGTATTTT. It encodes CAWQRWGTFTDTQYF.

This clone has a single count. CDR3 residues: CASRPTGVSEQYF. In DNA, the CDR3 is TGTGCCAGCAGACCTACAGGGGTATCCGAGCAGTACTTC. The J gene is TRBJ2-7, the V gene TRBV6-5; 7 nucleotides align to TRBD1. Germline values: CDR1 MNHEY, CDR2 SVGAGI. The V segment lost 6 bases and the J segment 6 bases; nucleotides outside the gene matches: 8. This CDR3 comprises 13 residues.

This clone appeared once. This chain links TRBV6-6 with TRBJ2-7; D gene ambiguous. The CDR3 covers 13 residues. From germline, CDR1 is MNHNY and CDR2 SVGAGI (reference sequence). Trimming shortened V by 8 bases and J by 0 bases, and 11 bases separated the two germline ends. The CDR3 spells CASQDRDSYEQYF. In nucleotides, the CDR3 is TGTGCCAGCCAGGATAGGGACTCCTACGAGCAGTACTTC.

This chain connects TRBV25-1 to TRBJ2-1; D is unclear. The CDR3 is 14 amino acids. V was pared by 6 bases and J by 3 bases, with 12 bases between. Per germline, CDR1 MGHDK and CDR2 SYGVNS. The CDR3 bases are TGTGCCAGCAGAGTAGACACCTACTACAATGAGCAGTTCTTC. Translated: CASRVDTYYNEQFF.